This T cell receptor (beta chain) stems from a study of T cells after somatic rescue of genetic block. Germline V gives CDR1 PRHDT, CDR2 FYEKMQ (reference sequence). The CDR3 covers 16 residues. V was clipped by 5 bases and J by 2 bases; unmatched bases: 11. This clone was seen once. Measured with immunoSEQ multiplex PCR; TCRdb has only the in-frame clones, and not every one. This sample has 15,000 or so clones, with 72% found just once. Sequenced: peripheral blood mononuclear cells (PBMCs). This chain links TRBV13 with TRBJ1-2; 7 bases are a match to TRBD1. The receptor was isolated from a boy aged 10-17 years. For the CDR3, the DNA is TGTGCCAGCAGCCTACCGACAGGGAGTAAAAACTATGGCTACACCTTC. Protein: CASSLPTGSKNYGYTF.